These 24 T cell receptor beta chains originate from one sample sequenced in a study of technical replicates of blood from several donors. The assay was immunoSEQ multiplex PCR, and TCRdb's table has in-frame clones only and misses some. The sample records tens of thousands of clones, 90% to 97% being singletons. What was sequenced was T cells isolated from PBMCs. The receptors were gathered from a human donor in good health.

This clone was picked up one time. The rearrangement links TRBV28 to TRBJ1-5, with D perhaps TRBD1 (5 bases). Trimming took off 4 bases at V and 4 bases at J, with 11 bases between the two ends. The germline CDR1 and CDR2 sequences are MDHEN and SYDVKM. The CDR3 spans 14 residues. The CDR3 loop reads CASSSVKGNQPQHF. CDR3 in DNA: TGTGCCAGCAGTTCGGTAAAGGGGAATCAGCCCCAGCATTTT. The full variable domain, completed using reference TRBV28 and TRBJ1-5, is DVKVTQSSRYLVKRTGEKVFLECVQDMDHENMFWYRQDPGLGLRLIYFSYDVKMKEKGDIPEGYSVSREKKERFSLILESASTNQTSMYLCASSSVKGNQPQHFGDGTRLSIL.

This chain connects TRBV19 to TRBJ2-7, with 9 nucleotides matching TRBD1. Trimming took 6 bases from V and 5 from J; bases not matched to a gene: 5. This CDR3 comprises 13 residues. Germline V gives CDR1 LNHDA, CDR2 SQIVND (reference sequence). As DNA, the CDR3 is TGTGCCAGTAGGAAACAGGGGGCCCACGAGCAGTACTTC. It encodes CASRKQGAHEQYF.

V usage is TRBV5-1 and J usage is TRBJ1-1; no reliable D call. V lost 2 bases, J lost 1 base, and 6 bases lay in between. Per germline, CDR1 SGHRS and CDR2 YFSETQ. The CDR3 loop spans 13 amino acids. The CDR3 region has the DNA TGCGCCAGCAGCTTCTCGGGGAACACTGAAGCTTTCTTT. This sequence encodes CASSFSGNTEAFF.

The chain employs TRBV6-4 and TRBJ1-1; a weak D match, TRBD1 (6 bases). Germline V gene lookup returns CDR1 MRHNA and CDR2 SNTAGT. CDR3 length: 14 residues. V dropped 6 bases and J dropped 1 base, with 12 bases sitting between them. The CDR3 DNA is TGTGCCAGCAGGGCACAGGGATGGAACACTGAAGCTTTCTTT. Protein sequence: CASRAQGWNTEAFF.

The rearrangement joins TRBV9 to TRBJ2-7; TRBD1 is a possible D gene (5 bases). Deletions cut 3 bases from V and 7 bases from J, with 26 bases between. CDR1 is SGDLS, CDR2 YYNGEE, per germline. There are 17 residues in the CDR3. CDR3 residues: CASSAGLSDSQVGEQYF. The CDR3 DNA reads TGTGCCAGCAGCGCGGGCCTCAGTGACAGTCAGGTGGGTGAGCAGTACTTC.

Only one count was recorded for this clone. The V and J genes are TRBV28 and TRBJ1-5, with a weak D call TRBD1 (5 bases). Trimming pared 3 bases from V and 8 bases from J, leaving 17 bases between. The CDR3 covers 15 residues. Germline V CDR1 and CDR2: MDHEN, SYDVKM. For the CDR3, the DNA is TGTGCCAGCAGTTTGACCGGGGGTGGTGGTGAGCCCCAGCATTTT. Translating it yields CASSLTGGGGEPQHF.

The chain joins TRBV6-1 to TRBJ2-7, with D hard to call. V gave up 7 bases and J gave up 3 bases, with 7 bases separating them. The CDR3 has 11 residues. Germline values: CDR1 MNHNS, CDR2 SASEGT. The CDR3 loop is CASTDGYEQYF. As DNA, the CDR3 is TGTGCCAGCACTGACGGCTACGAGCAGTACTTC.

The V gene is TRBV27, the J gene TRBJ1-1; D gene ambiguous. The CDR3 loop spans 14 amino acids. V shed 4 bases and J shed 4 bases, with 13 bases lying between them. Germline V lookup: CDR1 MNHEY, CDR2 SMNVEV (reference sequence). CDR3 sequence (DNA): TGTGCCAGCAGTTGGGGAGGGCGCGGCACTGAAGCTTTCTTT. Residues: CASSWGGRGTEAFF.

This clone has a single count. DNA for the CDR3: TGTGCCAGCAGGACCGGGACAGGGATTTTAGATACGCAGTATTTT. As protein: CASRTGTGILDTQYF. The V call is TRBV6-1, the J call TRBJ2-3, with TRBD1 matching over 9 bases. Germline CDR1 is MNHNS and CDR2 is SASEGT. This CDR3 has 15 amino acids. J was trimmed by 5 bases and V by 6 bases; bases with no gene match: 9.

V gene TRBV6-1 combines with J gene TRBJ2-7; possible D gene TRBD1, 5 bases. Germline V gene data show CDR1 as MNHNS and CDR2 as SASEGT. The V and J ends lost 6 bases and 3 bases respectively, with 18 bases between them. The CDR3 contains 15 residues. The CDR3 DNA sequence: TGTGCCAGCAGAAGGACACGAGCACCCCACTACGAGCAGTACTTC. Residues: CASRRTRAPHYEQYF.

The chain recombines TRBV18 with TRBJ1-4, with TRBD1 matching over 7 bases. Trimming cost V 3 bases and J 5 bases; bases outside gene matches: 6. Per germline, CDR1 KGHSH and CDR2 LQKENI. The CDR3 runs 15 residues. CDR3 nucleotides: TGTGCCAGCTCACCCAGGACAGGATCGAATGAAAAACTGTTTTTT. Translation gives CASSPRTGSNEKLFF.

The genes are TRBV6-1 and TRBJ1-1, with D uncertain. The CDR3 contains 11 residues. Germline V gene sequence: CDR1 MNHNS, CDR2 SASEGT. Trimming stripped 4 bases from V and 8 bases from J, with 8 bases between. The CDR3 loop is CASSGGREAFF. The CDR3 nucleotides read TGTGCCAGCAGTGGCGGCCGAGAAGCTTTCTTT.

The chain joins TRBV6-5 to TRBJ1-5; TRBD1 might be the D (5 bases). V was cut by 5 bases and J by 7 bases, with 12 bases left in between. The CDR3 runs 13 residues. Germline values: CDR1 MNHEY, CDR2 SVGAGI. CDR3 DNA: TGTGCCAGCAGTCCGGGGGGAAACCAGCCCCAGCATTTT. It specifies CASSPGGNQPQHF.

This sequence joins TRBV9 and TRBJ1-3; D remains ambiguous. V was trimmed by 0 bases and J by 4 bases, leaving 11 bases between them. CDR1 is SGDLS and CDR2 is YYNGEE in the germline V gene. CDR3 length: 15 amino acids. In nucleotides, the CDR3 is TGTGCCAGCAGCGTAGACAGCAATATCGGAAACACCATATATTTT. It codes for CASSVDSNIGNTIYF.

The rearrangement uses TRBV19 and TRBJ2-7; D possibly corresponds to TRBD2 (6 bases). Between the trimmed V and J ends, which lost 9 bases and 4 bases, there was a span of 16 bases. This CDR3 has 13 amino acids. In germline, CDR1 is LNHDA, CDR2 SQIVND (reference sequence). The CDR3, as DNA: TGTGCCAGCGCGGGACCCAGCAAGTACGAGCAGTACTTC. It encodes CASAGPSKYEQYF.

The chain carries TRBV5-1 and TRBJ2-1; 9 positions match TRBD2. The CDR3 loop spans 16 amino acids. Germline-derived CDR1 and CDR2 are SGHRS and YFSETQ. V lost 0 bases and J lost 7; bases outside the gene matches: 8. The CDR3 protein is CASSLAGGTSINEQFF. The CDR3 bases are TGCGCCAGCAGCTTGGCCGGGGGGACTAGCATAAATGAGCAGTTCTTC. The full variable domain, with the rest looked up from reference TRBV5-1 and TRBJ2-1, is KAGVTQTPRYLIKTRGQQVTLSCSPISGHRSVSWYQQTPGQGLQFLFEYFSETQRNKGNFPGRFSGRQFSNSRSEMNVSTLELGDSALYLCASSLAGGTSINEQFFGPGTRLTVL.

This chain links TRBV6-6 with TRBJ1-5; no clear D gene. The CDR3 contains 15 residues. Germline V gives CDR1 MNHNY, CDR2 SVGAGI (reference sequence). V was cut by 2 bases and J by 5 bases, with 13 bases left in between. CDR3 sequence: CASSYGGSDHQPQHF. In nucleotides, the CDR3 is TGTGCCAGCAGTTACGGCGGTAGTGATCATCAGCCCCAGCATTTT.

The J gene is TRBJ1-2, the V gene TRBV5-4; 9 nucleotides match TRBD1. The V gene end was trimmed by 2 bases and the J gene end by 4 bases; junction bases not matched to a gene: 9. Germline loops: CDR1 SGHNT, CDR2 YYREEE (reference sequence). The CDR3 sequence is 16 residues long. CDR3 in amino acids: CASSFPGTGITYGYTF. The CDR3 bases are TGTGCCAGCAGCTTTCCCGGGACAGGGATAACCTATGGCTACACCTTC.

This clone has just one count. The CDR3 loop is CAWSVRRLAGDGEQYF. The CDR3 region has the DNA TGTGCCTGGAGTGTACGGCGACTAGCGGGAGACGGGGAGCAGTACTTC. The chain employs TRBV30 and TRBJ2-7, with TRBD2 matching over 12 bases. V lost 0 bases and J lost 7; bases outside the gene matches: 10. Germline V gene sequence: CDR1 GTSNPN, CDR2 SVGIG (reference sequence). There are 16 residues in the CDR3.

The DNA for the CDR3 is TGCGCCAGCAGCTTGAGGTTAGCGGGAGGCAGAGAGACCCAGTACTTC. Encoded protein: CASSLRLAGGRETQYF. The V call is TRBV5-1, the J call TRBJ2-5; 10 bases are shared with TRBD2. Germline V gene data show CDR1 as SGHRS and CDR2 as YFSETQ. V shed 1 base and J 4 bases; nucleotides not matched to a gene: 7. This CDR3 contains 16 residues.

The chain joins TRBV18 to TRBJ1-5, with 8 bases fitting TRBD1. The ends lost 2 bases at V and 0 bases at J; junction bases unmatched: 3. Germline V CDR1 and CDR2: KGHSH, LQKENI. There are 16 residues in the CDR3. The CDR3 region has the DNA TGTGCCAGCTCACCATCCGACAGGGGTAGCAATCAGCCCCAGCATTTT. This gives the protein CASSPSDRGSNQPQHF.

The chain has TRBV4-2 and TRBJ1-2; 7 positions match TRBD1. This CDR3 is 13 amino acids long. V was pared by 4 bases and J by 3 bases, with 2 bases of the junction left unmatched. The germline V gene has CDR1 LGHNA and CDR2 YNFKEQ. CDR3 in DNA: TGTGCCAGCAGCCCCCAGGGGGACTATGGCTACACCTTC. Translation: CASSPQGDYGYTF.

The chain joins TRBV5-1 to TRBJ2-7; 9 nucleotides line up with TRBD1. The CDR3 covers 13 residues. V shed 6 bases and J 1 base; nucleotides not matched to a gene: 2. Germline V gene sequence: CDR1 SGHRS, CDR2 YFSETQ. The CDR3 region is CASIGQGSYEQYF. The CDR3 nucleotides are TGCGCCAGCATAGGACAGGGGTCCTACGAGCAGTACTTC.

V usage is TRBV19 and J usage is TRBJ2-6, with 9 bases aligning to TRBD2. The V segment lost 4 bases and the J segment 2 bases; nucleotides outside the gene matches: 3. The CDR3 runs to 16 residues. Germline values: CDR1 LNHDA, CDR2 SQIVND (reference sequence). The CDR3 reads CASSNSGRAGANVLTF. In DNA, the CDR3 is TGTGCCAGTAGTAATAGCGGGAGAGCTGGGGCCAACGTCCTGACTTTC.